This T cell receptor beta chain was obtained from a study of low-dose radiotherapy and immunotherapy resistance in tumors. Across the study: At a dose of 200 mg/m2, intravenous cyclophosphamide was given every two weeks, one day before radiation and immunotherapy.

This CDR3 has 16 residues. J gave up 6 bases and V 5 bases, and 12 bases lay outside the gene matches. Germline V gives CDR1 KGHDR, CDR2 SFDVKD. Sample time point: before trial treatment. Every donor's regimen consisted of nivolumab, ipilimumab, aspirin, low-dose cyclophosphamide and low-dose radiotherapy. First-strand cDNA used TRAV- and TRBV-specific primers, covering alpha and beta chains. TCRs underwent roughly 19 PCR cycles of amplification with a constant-region primer and V-primer adapter. Isolated mRNA was amplified by in vitro transcription. TCRdb reprocessed the reads via MiXCR and lists one record per CDR3 protein. This sample has 80,000 to 95,000 distinct CDR3 sequences; just under 9.5% occur once, and the top ten carry under 1.1%.

The chain links TRBV24-1 to TRBJ2-5, with 9 nucleotides matching TRBD1. The sequence was obtained from a male donor with prostate cancer. The sequencing here drew on PBMCs, taken before treatment. The CDR3 spells CATSATGQGIAKTQYF. The CDR3, as DNA: TGTGCCACCAGTGCTACGGGACAGGGTATTGCAAAGACCCAGTACTTC.